The 26 T cell receptor beta chains reported below all come from one sample, sequenced in a study of blood T cell repertoires in COVID-19. Assay used: immunoSEQ multiplex PCR; TCRdb lists only in-frame clones, some missing. The repertoire holds over 250,000 clones, with 83% as singletons. Sequenced sample: peripheral blood. The source is a woman in her forties or fifties who had recovered from COVID-19.

This clone was counted many times. This chain connects TRBV5-4 to TRBJ1-1; 7 nucleotides agree with TRBD1. The junction had 24 bases not matched to a gene; V was cut back by 8 bases and J by 11 bases. This CDR3 has 16 residues. Germline values: CDR1 SGHNT, CDR2 YYREEE (reference sequence). The CDR3 DNA sequence: TGTGCCAGTACCCTCTCGGTGGCAGGGGGACTCGCTGGGGCTTTCTTT. Amino acids: CASTLSVAGGLAGAFF. Looking up the rest from reference TRBV5-4 and TRBJ1-1 gives the full variable domain: ETGVTQSPTHLIKTRGQQVTLRCSSQSGHNTVSWYQQALGQGPQFIFQYYREEENGRGNFPPRFSGLQFPNYSSELNVNALELDDSALYLCASTLSVAGGLAGAFFGQGTRLTVV.

The CDR3 is CASSRGSAYEQYF. Written as DNA, the CDR3 is TGTGCCAGTAGTAGGGGCTCAGCCTACGAGCAGTACTTC. The chain links TRBV19 to TRBJ2-7, with D perhaps matching TRBD1 (5 bases). Germline CDR1 and CDR2: LNHDA and SQIVND (reference sequence). CDR3 size: 13 residues. The V and J ends lost 4 bases and 2 bases respectively, with 9 bases between them.

The chain carries TRBV5-1 and TRBJ1-2, with TRBD1 matching over 7 bases. The CDR3 runs 15 residues. V lost 0 bases, J lost 2 bases, and 4 bases stayed unmatched. Germline V gene sequence: CDR1 SGHRS, CDR2 YFSETQ. CDR3 region: CASSLDPGQNYGYTF. The CDR3 nucleotides read TGCGCCAGCAGCTTGGACCCGGGACAGAACTATGGCTACACCTTC.

The chain's CDR3 is CASSLAGNQPQHF. For the CDR3, the DNA is TGCGCCAGCAGCTTGGCCGGTAATCAGCCCCAGCATTTT. This sequence joins TRBV5-1 and TRBJ1-5; D is undetermined. CDR1 SGHRS and CDR2 YFSETQ come from the germline V gene. The V gene lost 0 bases and the J gene lost 4 bases, with 5 bases spanning the gap. The CDR3 is made up of 13 amino acids.

The J gene is TRBJ2-7, the V gene TRBV19; 7 bases align to TRBD1. Germline V gives CDR1 LNHDA, CDR2 SQIVND (reference sequence). V was clipped by 5 bases and J by 3 bases; unmatched bases: 10. The CDR3 has 15 amino acids. The DNA of the CDR3 is TGTGCCAGTAGTCGTGGGCAGGGGGTCGTCTACGAGCAGTACTTC. Translating it yields CASSRGQGVVYEQYF.

The chain carries TRBV5-1 and TRBJ2-3, with D tentatively TRBD2 (6 bases). V gave up 7 bases and J gave up 4 bases, with 19 bases separating them. The V gene's germline CDR1 is SGHRS and CDR2 YFSETQ. This CDR3 is built from 15 residues. The chain's CDR3 is CASRVGLLEPDTQYF. For the CDR3, the DNA is TGCGCCAGCCGAGTCGGACTACTCGAGCCAGATACGCAGTATTTT.

This CDR3 reads CASSVSGAASTDTQYF. In DNA form, the CDR3 reads TGTGCCAGCAGTGTGAGCGGGGCGGCTAGCACAGATACGCAGTATTTT. This chain joins TRBV2 and TRBJ2-3; 7 nucleotides match TRBD2. Unmatched junction bases numbered 7, after V lost 4 bases and J lost 0 bases. The germline V gene has CDR1 SNHLY and CDR2 FYNNEI. This CDR3 region has 16 residues.

This clone was detected once. The rearrangement uses TRBV5-1 and TRBJ2-5, with a possible D match to TRBD1 (6 bases). This CDR3 is built from 15 residues. V was shortened by 3 bases and J by 5 bases, with 17 bases between the two germline ends. Per the germline V gene, CDR1 is SGHRS and CDR2 is YFSETQ. The CDR3 sequence is CASSYTGPPGETQYF. Written as DNA, the CDR3 is TGCGCCAGCAGCTACACAGGGCCCCCGGGGGAGACCCAGTACTTC.

V is TRBV11-2 and J is TRBJ2-7; D perhaps matches TRBD1 (5 bases). Between the trimmed V and J ends, which lost 5 bases and 2 bases, there was a span of 10 bases. Germline CDR1 reads SGHAT; CDR2 reads FQNNGV. The CDR3 is made up of 13 amino acids. The CDR3 loop is CASSPLGAYEQYF. CDR3 in DNA: TGTGCCAGCAGCCCCCTAGGGGCCTACGAGCAGTACTTC.

The chain joins TRBV11-2 to TRBJ1-5; 10 bases align to TRBD1. V lost 1 base, J lost 7 bases, and 10 bases stayed unmatched. This CDR3 contains 17 residues. Germline CDR1 reads SGHAT; CDR2 reads FQNNGV. CDR3 amino acids: CASSLVGPGQGSQPQHF. DNA for the CDR3: TGTGCCAGCAGCTTAGTAGGTCCGGGACAGGGGTCGCAGCCCCAGCATTTT. The whole variable domain, remainder taken from reference TRBV11-2 and TRBJ1-5, is EAGVAQSPRYKIIEKRQSVAFWCNPISGHATLYWYQQILGQGPKLLIQFQNNGVVDDSQLPKDRFSAERLKGVDSTLKIQPAKLEDSAVYLCASSLVGPGQGSQPQHFGDGTRLSIL.

This clone has just one count. The rearrangement uses TRBV10-3 and TRBJ1-2; the D gene is possibly TRBD1 (5 bases). The CDR3 covers 17 residues. CDR1 is ENHRY, CDR2 SYGVKD, per germline. Trimming stripped 2 bases from V and 5 bases from J, with 21 bases between. The CDR3 loop is CAISEHPSLSGRYGYTF. CDR3 bases: TGTGCCATCAGTGAGCACCCCTCGTTGTCAGGGCGGTATGGCTACACCTTC.

The gene calls are TRBV6-6 and TRBJ2-3; no clear D. Trimming left V 6 bases short and J 7 bases short, with 14 bases between. The length of the CDR3 is 13 residues. Germline V CDR1 and CDR2: MNHNY, SVGAGI (reference sequence). In nucleotides, the CDR3 is TGTGCCAGCAGCCCAAACCCTAACCATACGCAGTATTTT. It yields the protein CASSPNPNHTQYF.

In nucleotides, the CDR3 is TGTGCCAGCAGTTTTGAGGCTAGCGGGGGGTATGAGCAGTTCTTC. This gives the protein CASSFEASGGYEQFF. This chain joins TRBV27 and TRBJ2-1; 11 positions match TRBD2. The V and J ends lost 3 bases and 8 bases, in that order; junction bases with no gene match: 6. Germline V gene data show CDR1 as MNHEY and CDR2 as SMNVEV (reference sequence). This CDR3 contains 15 residues.

The rearrangement uses TRBV6-2 or TRBV6-3 and TRBJ1-5; D unclear. Germline V lookup: CDR1 MNHEY, CDR2 SVGEGT. V dropped 0 bases and J dropped 5 bases, with 8 bases sitting between them. This CDR3 has 14 amino acids. The CDR3 region has the DNA TGTGCCAGCAGTTACTCTAACGAGTATCAGCCCCAGCATTTT. Its translation: CASSYSNEYQPQHF.

V is TRBV7-2 and J is TRBJ1-2; 11 bases are shared with TRBD1. The CDR3 has 16 residues. V was pared by 4 bases and J by 4 bases, with 8 bases of the junction left unmatched. Germline assignment: CDR1 SGHTA and CDR2 FQGNSA. CDR3 nucleotide sequence: TGTGCCAGCAGCTCTAGCCGGACAGGGGGCGCCTATGGCTACACCTTC. Amino acid sequence: CASSSSRTGGAYGYTF.

The J gene is TRBJ2-3, the V gene TRBV7-3, with D possibly TRBD2 on 5 matching bases. Germline CDR1 and CDR2: SGHTA and FQGTGA. The CDR3 runs to 15 residues. Trimming shortened V by 5 bases and J by 0 bases, and 12 bases separated the two germline ends. Here the CDR3 DNA reads TGTGCCAGCAGCCTCATGGGCGGGAGCACAGATACGCAGTATTTT. This codes for CASSLMGGSTDTQYF.

The J gene is TRBJ2-1, the V gene TRBV28, with 10 bases identical to TRBD2. V trimming: 5 bases; J trimming: 3 bases; junction bases outside the gene matches: 4. Germline CDR1 is MDHEN and CDR2 is SYDVKM. The CDR3 is made up of 15 amino acids. DNA of the CDR3: TGTGCCAGCAGTCACCGACTAGCGGGCTACAATGAGCAGTTCTTC. Translation: CASSHRLAGYNEQFF.

The chain combines TRBV9 with TRBJ2-5; weak D call: TRBD2 (7 bases). V was clipped by 0 bases and J by 1 base, with 10 bases between them. CDR1 SGDLS and CDR2 YYNGEE come from the germline V gene. This CDR3 comprises 15 residues. CDR3 coding DNA: TGTGCCAGCAGCGTAGTGGGGGGGCTCCAAGAGACCCAGTACTTC. This translates into CASSVVGGLQETQYF.

V gene TRBV18 combines with J gene TRBJ2-5, with a possible D match to TRBD2 (5 bases). This CDR3 spans 15 amino acids. Germline CDR1 reads KGHSH; CDR2 reads LQKENI. The V end was cut by 5 bases, the J end by 1 base, with 14 bases between. CDR3 sequence: CASSRPPGSQETQYF. The CDR3 DNA follows: TGTGCCAGCTCAAGGCCCCCGGGGTCCCAAGAGACCCAGTACTTC. The full variable domain, in which reference TRBV18 and TRBJ2-5 provide the parts outside the CDR3, is NAGVMQNPRHLVRRRGQEARLRCSPMKGHSHVYWYRQLPEEGLKFMVYLQKENIIDESGMPKERFSAEFPKEGPSILRIQQVVRGDSAAYFCASSRPPGSQETQYFGPGTRLLVL.

Comments on this clone: This sample also contains other DNA sequences that code for the same CDR3. DNA for the CDR3: TGTGCCAGCAGAGGGGACAGGGGAAATTCCTACGAGCAGTACTTC. Amino acids: CASRGDRGNSYEQYF. The chain carries TRBV6-5 and TRBJ2-7; 10 bases are shared with TRBD1. J was trimmed by 1 base and V by 6 bases; bases with no gene match: 6. The V gene's germline CDR1 is MNHEY and CDR2 SVGAGI. This CDR3 has 15 amino acids.

This chain links TRBV5-1 with TRBJ2-1; 13 bases line up with TRBD2. CDR3 length: 16 amino acids. The ends lost 3 bases at V and 4 bases at J; junction bases unmatched: 4. CDR1 and CDR2 from the germline V gene are SGHRS and YFSETQ. The CDR3 region has the DNA TGCGCCAGCAGCTCGGGGGGACTAGCGGGGTACAATGAGCAGTTCTTC. Its protein product is CASSSGGLAGYNEQFF.

Of note for this clone: In the same sample, other DNA sequences code for this CDR3. The chain joins TRBV11-2 to TRBJ2-2; no clear D. The CDR3 runs to 14 residues. Germline V gene sequence: CDR1 SGHAT, CDR2 FQNNGV. The V and J ends lost 1 base and 1 base respectively, with 4 bases between them. CDR3 DNA sequence: TGTGCCAGCAGCTTAGCCCAGAACACCGGGGAGCTGTTTTTT. As protein: CASSLAQNTGELFF.

The rearrangement links TRBV10-3 to TRBJ1-2; maybe TRBD1 (6 bases). The CDR3 has 13 residues. CDR1 ENHRY and CDR2 SYGVKD come from the germline V gene. V lost 9 bases and J lost 9, with 20 bases in between. The DNA of the CDR3 is TGTGCCATTACAGGGCAGGACCTAAGAAGCTACACCTTC. Its translation is CAITGQDLRSYTF.

The rearrangement uses TRBV5-1 and TRBJ2-1; the D gene is possibly TRBD1 (8 bases). The germline V gene has CDR1 SGHRS and CDR2 YFSETQ. The V end was cut by 4 bases, the J end by 0 bases, with 17 bases between. The CDR3 covers 17 residues. The CDR3 is CASSRGGQVSSYNEQFF. The CDR3 DNA reads TGCGCCAGCAGCAGGGGGGGACAGGTCAGCTCCTACAATGAGCAGTTCTTC.

This rearrangement joins TRBV9 to TRBJ2-1, with 14 bases that match TRBD2. CDR3 length equals 18 residues. CDR1 SGDLS and CDR2 YYNGEE come from the germline V gene. V shed 5 bases and J 5 bases; nucleotides not matched to a gene: 12. CDR3 residues: CASSLGGLAGAVDNEQFF. The DNA for the CDR3 is TGTGCCAGCAGTCTAGGGGGACTAGCGGGAGCAGTAGACAATGAGCAGTTCTTC.

This clone was seen only once. V is TRBV28 and J is TRBJ1-2; tentatively, D is TRBD1 (6 bases). CDR1 MDHEN and CDR2 SYDVKM come from the germline V gene. Trimming cost V 2 bases and J 3 bases, with 13 bases left between them. CDR3 size: 15 residues. Here the CDR3 reads CASSLQGFLDYGYTF. CDR3 in DNA: TGTGCCAGCAGTTTACAGGGGTTCCTAGACTATGGCTACACCTTC.